The 8 T cell receptor beta chains listed next were all sequenced from one sample in a study of OX40 agonist ivuxolimab in advanced cancers. Here immunoSEQ multiplex PCR was the method, and the copy in TCRdb shows in-frame clones only, minus some. The table includes some 16,000 clones, approximately 86% detected once. This specimen consisted of CD4+ or CD8+ T cells sorted from blood, obtained in a trial of the OX40 agonist ivuxolimab. These TCRs come from an adult with an advanced solid tumor such as melanoma, head and neck, liver or kidney cancer.

The chain is built from TRBV7-9 and TRBJ2-5, with unresolved D. This CDR3 spans 17 amino acids. V was pared by 4 bases and J by 5 bases, with 23 bases between. Germline CDR1 reads SEHNR; CDR2 reads FQNEAQ (reference sequence). The CDR3, as DNA: TGTGCCAGCAGCTCCGGGTTTGAGGCCTCCGCGTGGGAGACCCAGTACTTC. Its translation is CASSSGFEASAWETQYF.

The V gene is TRBV19, the J gene TRBJ2-6, with D hard to call. The CDR3 totals 15 residues. Germline V CDR1 and CDR2: LNHDA, SQIVND (reference sequence). V lost 7 bases and J lost 4, with 14 bases in between. The CDR3 coding sequence is TGTGCCAGTACCCACCAGGCTCCAGGGGCCAACGTCCTGACTTTC. It specifies CASTHQAPGANVLTF.

This clone was observed a single time. The chain uses TRBV11-2 and TRBJ2-1; 11 positions agree with TRBD1. The CDR3 loop spans 16 amino acids. Losses at the gene ends were 5 bases for V and 2 bases for J; bases not matched to a gene: 5. Germline V CDR1 and CDR2: SGHAT, FQNNGV. This chain's CDR3 is CASSERGQGAYNEQFF. CDR3 DNA sequence: TGTGCCAGCAGCGAAAGGGGACAGGGGGCCTACAATGAGCAGTTCTTC. The variable domain in full, with the rest retrieved from reference TRBV11-2 and TRBJ2-1, is EAGVAQSPRYKIIEKRQSVAFWCNPISGHATLYWYQQILGQGPKLLIQFQNNGVVDDSQLPKDRFSAERLKGVDSTLKIQPAKLEDSAVYLCASSERGQGAYNEQFFGPGTRLTVL.

The rearrangement uses TRBV28 and TRBJ2-7; D may be TRBD2 (6 bases). Trimming cost V 5 bases and J 4 bases, with 15 bases left between them. Germline V gene lookup returns CDR1 MDHEN and CDR2 SYDVKM. This CDR3 contains 14 residues. The CDR3 here is CASSPMTSTYEQYF. Here the CDR3 DNA reads TGTGCCAGCAGTCCAATGACTAGTACGTACGAGCAGTACTTC.

The J gene is TRBJ2-7, the V gene TRBV6-1, with TRBD2 matching over 8 bases. Germline CDR1 is MNHNS and CDR2 is SASEGT. The CDR3 spans 15 residues. V was pared by 10 bases and J by 5 bases, with 16 bases of the junction left unmatched. CDR3 amino acids: CATTWPTGGIDEQYF. The CDR3 DNA reads TGTGCCACCACCTGGCCGACGGGAGGGATCGACGAGCAGTACTTC.

The CDR3 region is CASSPFPNQPQHF. CDR3 DNA sequence: TGTGCCAGCTCACCTTTTCCCAATCAGCCCCAGCATTTT. The rearrangement joins TRBV18 to TRBJ1-5, with D hard to call. Germline V gene sequence: CDR1 KGHSH, CDR2 LQKENI. The CDR3 length is 13 residues. The V gene lost 3 bases and the J gene lost 3 bases, with 6 bases spanning the gap.

The V call is TRBV5-8, the J call TRBJ2-3, with a weak D call TRBD2 (6 bases). The germline V and J ends were trimmed by 4 bases and 8 bases, with 20 bases remaining between them. The CDR3 sequence is 15 residues long. The germline V gene has CDR1 SGHTS and CDR2 YDEGEE. CDR3 nucleotide sequence: TGTGCCAGCAGCGGAGGGACTCTCCCCGGGGGTACGCAGTATTTT. Residues: CASSGGTLPGGTQYF.

CDR3 amino acids: CASSLESRGSNQPQHF. The CDR3 nucleotides read TGTGCCAGCAGCTTAGAGTCCCGGGGAAGCAATCAGCCCCAGCATTTT. The chain has TRBV7-8 and TRBJ1-5; D uncertain. With 1 base removed from V and 1 base from J, the gap between germline ends came to 11 bases. Per the germline V gene, CDR1 is SGHVS and CDR2 is FQNEAQ. The CDR3 covers 16 residues.